This T cell receptor beta chain comes out of a study of T cell responses to AZD1222 COVID-19 vaccine. Study findings and constraints: After the peak T cell response, and only then, were repertoires sampled. Spike-specific TCR breadth and depth both grew after two AZD1222 doses. Recipients of AZD1222 seropositive at baseline numbered only six or seven. Most donors were white British, females outnumbered males, and clonal diversity was possibly underestimated.

V was cut by 3 bases and J by 2 bases, with 20 bases left in between. Germline V gene lookup returns CDR1 SGHDT and CDR2 YYEEEE. This CDR3 has 17 residues. Assay used: immunoSEQ multiplex PCR; TCRdb lists only in-frame clones, some missing. Counted here are roughly 150,000 clones, approximately 83% occurring once; the ten biggest clones make up around 8%. Regarding this clone: Its antigen is still unknown.

Sequenced material: peripheral blood, taken on day 0 of AZD1222 vaccination. V gene TRBV5-6 combines with J gene TRBJ1-2; D is uncertain. This TCR came from an adult in good health. The DNA of the CDR3 is TGTGCCAGCAGCTCGGAACCGATTTGGCCCTCAAACTATGGCTACACCTTC. Amino acids: CASSSEPIWPSNYGYTF.